The present T cell receptor (beta chain) was sequenced within a study of blood T cell repertoires in COVID-19. Using immunoSEQ multiplex PCR, the repertoire was profiled, and TCRdb retains in-frame clones only, with some absent. Of 200,000 to 250,000 clones in the sample, around 90% were seen once. The CDR3 contains 15 residues. Trimming left V 4 bases short and J 1 base short, with 13 bases between. Germline CDR1 is SGHNT and CDR2 is YENEEA. This receptor was taken from a man aged 25 to 40 who had been exposed to COVID-19. Sequencing was done on a sample of PBMCs or T cells enriched from blood (not recorded which). V gene TRBV11-3 combines with J gene TRBJ1-1; D uncertain. CDR3 nucleotide sequence: TGTGCCAGCAGCTCGGGGTTGGTCCCGAACACTGAAGCTTTCTTT. It specifies CASSSGLVPNTEAFF. Full variable domain (outside the CDR3, taken from reference TRBV11-3 and TRBJ1-1): EAGVVQSPRYKIIEKKQPVAFWCNPISGHNTLYWYLQNLGQGPELLIRYENEEAVDDSQLPKDRFSAERLKGVDSTLKIQPAELGDSAVYLCASSSGLVPNTEAFFGQGTRLTVV.